The clone carrying this T cell receptor (beta chain) was detected ten times or more. Its antigen is as yet unknown. This record comes from a study of T cells in Graves' hyperthyroidism and ophthalmopathy. Study-wide findings and caveats: Clonotypes that were expanded in thyroid above 0.001 mostly appeared in blood too. Separating ophthalmopathy from stable hyperthyroidism was achieved by a 13 V-J model.

Regions amplified from RNA transcripts were the TCR beta CDR3 regions. Primed by the HTBI set, a first-round RT-PCR was run on the TCR CDR3. MiXCR was run by TCRdb on the multiplex PCR reads, yielding one entry per CDR3 protein. The sample lists 400,000 to 550,000 distinct CDR3 sequences, 14% occurring once. The CDR3 has 15 amino acids. J was trimmed by 8 bases and V by 3 bases; bases with no gene match: 7. Germline assignment: CDR1 SGHTA and CDR2 FQGTGA. Patients with uncontrolled infections, other autoimmune diseases, pregnancy or lactation were excluded. This clonotype originated in a woman aged 18-29 years with Graves' hyperthyroidism. The specimen was blood. The rearrangement uses TRBV7-3 and TRBJ2-2, with TRBD1 identical over 9 bases. This CDR3 reads CASSFQQGAAGELFF. The CDR3 region has the DNA TGTGCCAGCAGCTTCCAACAGGGGGCTGCAGGGGAGCTGTTTTTT.